Listed below are T cell receptor beta chains from one sample, sequenced in a study of shared clonotypes between healthy human individuals. This table comes from immunoSEQ multiplex PCR, and its TCRdb copy is limited to in-frame clones, with some not included. The table lists about 2 million clones, roughly 94% of them singletons, with about 1.1% in the top ten. The sample was naive CD8+ T cells sorted from blood. Every receptor here comes from a man younger than 30 in good health. The CDR3 runs from the conserved cysteine through the conserved F or W. Fields, in order: J gene, clone size, V gene, D gene, CDR3 protein, CDR3 DNA. A D gene is named only where the DNA matches it firmly. Clone size, where shown, is once, few, many, or a class for clones that have expanded.

TRBJ2-7 | NA | TRBV5-6 | NA | CASSSAESYEQYF | TGTGCCAGCAGCTCTGCCGAGTCCTACGAGCAGTACTTC
TRBJ1-2 | NA | TRBV4-1 | NA | CASSQTNGPNYGYTF | TGCGCCAGCAGCCAAACAAATGGGCCCAACTATGGCTACACCTTC
TRBJ1-2 | NA | TRBV5-1 | TRBD1 | CASSLAGLDRGLYGYTF | TGCGCCAGCAGCTTGGCCGGTCTAGACAGGGGGCTCTATGGCTACACCTTC
TRBJ2-2 | NA | TRBV14 | NA | CASSQYAEGRGELFF | TGTGCCAGCAGCCAGTACGCAGAGGGCCGCGGGGAGCTGTTTTTT
TRBJ1-1 | NA | TRBV13 | TRBD1 | CASSLLDRGPGEAFF | TGTGCCAGCAGCTTATTGGACAGGGGGCCCGGTGAAGCTTTCTTT
TRBJ1-2 | NA | TRBV4-1 | TRBD1 | CASSQDQPAGGLSGYTF | TGCGCCAGCAGCCAAGATCAGCCGGCAGGGGGTCTCTCTGGCTACACCTTC
TRBJ1-1 | few | TRBV19 | NA | CASSLTHEAFF | TGTGCCAGTAGTCTGACCCACGAAGCTTTCTTT
TRBJ2-1 | NA | TRBV9 | NA | CASSVEGQSSYNEQFF | TGTGCCAGCAGCGTAGAGGGCCAAAGCTCCTACAATGAGCAGTTCTTC
TRBJ2-3 | NA | TRBV30 | NA | CAWTALRDFTDTQYF | TGTGCCTGGACCGCACTCAGAGACTTCACAGATACGCAGTATTTT
TRBJ1-3 | once | TRBV4-3 | TRBD1 | CASSQGTGRSGNTIYF | TGCGCCAGCAGCCAAGGGACAGGGCGCTCTGGAAACACCATATATTTT
TRBJ1-5 | NA | TRBV5-7 | NA | CASSLSLRNQPQHF | TGTGCCAGCAGCCTTAGCTTGCGCAATCAGCCCCAGCATTTT
TRBJ2-1 | NA | TRBV5-7 | TRBD2 | CASSLLLAGVDEQFF | TGTGCCAGCAGCTTGTTGCTAGCGGGGGTCGATGAGCAGTTCTTC
TRBJ2-3 | NA | TRBV28 | NA | CASSPVDRPLSTDTQYF | TGTGCCAGCAGCCCCGTCGACAGGCCACTTAGCACAGATACGCAGTATTTT
TRBJ2-7 | NA | TRBV4-1 | TRBD1 | CASSQDTTGDEQYF | TGCGCCAGCAGCCAAGATACTACAGGGGACGAGCAGTACTTC
TRBJ2-7 | once | TRBV14 | NA | CASSPSLGGLSYEQYF | TGTGCCAGCAGCCCTTCCCTGGGGGGCCTCTCCTACGAGCAGTACTTC
TRBJ2-7 | NA | TRBV7-7 | TRBD1 | CASSFLPGQGVSEQYF | TGTGCTAGCAGCTTCCTACCAGGGCAGGGGGTCTCCGAGCAGTACTTC
TRBJ2-3 | once | TRBV4-3 | NA | CASSQEGELRDTQYF | TGCGCCAGCAGCCAAGAAGGCGAGCTCCGAGATACGCAGTATTTT
TRBJ1-1 | NA | TRBV27 | TRBD1 | CASTWTGGITEAFF | TGTGCCAGCACCTGGACAGGGGGGATCACTGAAGCTTTCTTT
TRBJ2-3 | NA | TRBV6-5 | NA | CASGGGSTDTQYF | TGTGCCAGCGGGGGAGGAAGCACAGATACGCAGTATTTT
TRBJ1-5 | few | TRBV6-1 | TRBD1 | CASSAGTGGNQPQHF | TGTGCCAGCAGTGCGGGGACAGGGGGCAATCAGCCCCAGCATTTT
TRBJ2-2 | once | TRBV10-3 | TRBD2 | CAIMPWTSGGPGGELFF | TGTGCCATCATGCCTTGGACTAGCGGGGGGCCCGGCGGGGAGCTGTTTTTT
TRBJ2-7 | NA | TRBV10-3 | NA | CAISGTGTTIYEQYF | TGTGCCATCAGTGGTACCGGGACAACCATCTACGAGCAGTACTTC
TRBJ2-3 | NA | TRBV27 | NA | CASSSLPRLDTQYF | TGTGCCAGCAGTTCCCTCCCCCGCCTGGATACGCAGTATTTT
TRBJ2-7 | NA | TRBV9 | TRBD2 | CASSAGLAESYEQYF | TGTGCCAGCAGCGCGGGACTAGCGGAGTCCTACGAGCAGTACTTC
TRBJ2-7 | NA | TRBV27 | NA | CASSLVGVDEQYF | TGTGCCAGCAGTTTAGTGGGGGTCGACGAGCAGTACTTC
TRBJ2-7 | once | TRBV2 | TRBD1 | CAILDRVYEQYF | TGTGCCATCCTGGACAGGGTCTACGAGCAGTACTTC
TRBJ2-5 | NA | TRBV4-1 | NA | CASSQELPQGETQYF | TGCGCCAGCAGCCAAGAACTACCACAAGGAGAGACCCAGTACTTC
TRBJ2-6 | NA | TRBV19 | TRBD2 | CASSPFSGRVLSGANVLTF | TGTGCCAGTAGTCCTTTTAGCGGGAGGGTCCTCTCTGGGGCCAACGTCCTGACTTTC
TRBJ1-1 | once | TRBV28 | NA | CASSYPGGFEAFF | TGTGCCAGCAGTTACCCAGGAGGATTTGAAGCTTTCTTT